This T cell receptor beta chain came from a study of T-cell reconstitution after alpha-beta-depleted transplantation in children. General observations from the study: Newly made T cells mostly supplied T-cell counts and diversity one year after transplant. There were some patients whose high TCRbeta diversity at day 60 came from surviving recipient T cells and thymic progenitors. Reportedly, roughly two months post-transplant, alpha-beta T cells arose from several hundred expanded graft clones.

The V and J ends lost 4 bases and 6 bases, in that order; junction bases with no gene match: 12. CDR1 is SGHRS and CDR2 is YFSETQ in the germline V gene. The CDR3 has 17 amino acids. There are many counts of this clonotype. No antigen is known for it. Unique molecular identifiers were incorporated during preparation of the TCRbeta library. MiXCR, run by TCRdb on the PCR reads, gives a single entry per CDR3 protein. The sample shows 670,000 or so distinct CDR3 sequences, around 13% of them seen only once. The V call is TRBV5-1, the J call TRBJ2-1; 11 nucleotides match TRBD1. The input for sequencing was PBMCs, taken before TCRalphabeta/CD19-depleted stem cell transplant. This TCR was sampled from a girl aged 2 to 10 with congenital amegakaryocytic thrombocytopenia, due to receive a stem cell transplant. The CDR3 region has the DNA TGCGCCAGCAGCCTGGGTTATGTGGGGACAGGGGGCAATGAGCAGTTCTTC. This encodes CASSLGYVGTGGNEQFF.